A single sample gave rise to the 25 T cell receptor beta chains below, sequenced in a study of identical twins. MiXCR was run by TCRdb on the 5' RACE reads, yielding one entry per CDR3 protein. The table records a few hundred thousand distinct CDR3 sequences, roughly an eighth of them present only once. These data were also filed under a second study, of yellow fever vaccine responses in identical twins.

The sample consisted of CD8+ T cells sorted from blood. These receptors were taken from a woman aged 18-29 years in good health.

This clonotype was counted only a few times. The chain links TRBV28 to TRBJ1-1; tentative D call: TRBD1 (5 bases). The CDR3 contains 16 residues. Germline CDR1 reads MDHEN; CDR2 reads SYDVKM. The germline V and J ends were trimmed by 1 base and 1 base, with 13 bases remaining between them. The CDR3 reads CASSLSGHDTNTEAFF. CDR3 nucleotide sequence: TGTGCCAGCAGTTTATCCGGACACGACACGAACACTGAAGCTTTCTTT. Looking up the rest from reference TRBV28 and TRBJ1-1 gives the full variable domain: DVKVTQSSRYLVKRTGEKVFLECVQDMDHENMFWYRQDPGLGLRLIYFSYDVKMKEKGDIPEGYSVSREKKERFSLILESASTNQTSMYLCASSLSGHDTNTEAFFGQGTRLTVV.

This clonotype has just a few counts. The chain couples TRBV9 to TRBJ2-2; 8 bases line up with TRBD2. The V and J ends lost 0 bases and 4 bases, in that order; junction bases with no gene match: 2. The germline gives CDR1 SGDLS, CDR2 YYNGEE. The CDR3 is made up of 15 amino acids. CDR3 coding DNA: TGTGCCAGCAGCGTAGGCGGGGGGTTCACCGGGGAGCTGTTTTTT. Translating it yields CASSVGGGFTGELFF.

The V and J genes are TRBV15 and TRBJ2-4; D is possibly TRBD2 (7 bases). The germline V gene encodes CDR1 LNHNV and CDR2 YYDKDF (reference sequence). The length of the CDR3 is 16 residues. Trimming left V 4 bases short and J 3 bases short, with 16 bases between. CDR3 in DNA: TGTGCCACCAGCACGGGGGGCGAATTGGGCAAAAACATTCAGTACTTC. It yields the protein CATSTGGELGKNIQYF. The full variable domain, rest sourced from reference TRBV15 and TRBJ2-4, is DAMVIQNPRYQVTQFGKPVTLSCSQTLNHNVMYWYQQKSSQAPKLLFHYYDKDFNNEADTPDNFQSRRPNTSFCFLDIRSPGLGDTAMYLCATSTGGELGKNIQYFGAGTRLSVL.

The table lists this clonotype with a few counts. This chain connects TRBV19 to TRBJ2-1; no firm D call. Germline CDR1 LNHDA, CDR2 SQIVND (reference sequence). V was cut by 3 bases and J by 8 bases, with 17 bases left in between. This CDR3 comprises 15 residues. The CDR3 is CASSIANNPWYEQFF. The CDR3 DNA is TGTGCCAGTAGTATCGCTAATAACCCCTGGTATGAGCAGTTCTTC.

The CDR3 is CASSQGRQLGDQPQHF. CDR3 nucleotide sequence: TGCGCCAGCAGCCAAGGGAGACAGTTGGGAGATCAGCCCCAGCATTTT. This sequence joins TRBV4-1 and TRBJ1-5; a possible D gene is TRBD1 (5 bases). The V and J ends lost 1 base and 5 bases respectively, with 15 bases between them. Germline values: CDR1 MGHRA, CDR2 YSYEKL. The CDR3 extends over 16 amino acids.

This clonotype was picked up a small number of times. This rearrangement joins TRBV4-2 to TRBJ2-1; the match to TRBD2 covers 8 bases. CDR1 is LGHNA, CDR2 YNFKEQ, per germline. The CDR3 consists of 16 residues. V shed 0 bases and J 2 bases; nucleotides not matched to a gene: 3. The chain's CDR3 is CASSQDGSGTYNEQFF. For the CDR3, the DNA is TGTGCCAGCAGCCAAGATGGTAGCGGGACCTACAATGAGCAGTTCTTC.

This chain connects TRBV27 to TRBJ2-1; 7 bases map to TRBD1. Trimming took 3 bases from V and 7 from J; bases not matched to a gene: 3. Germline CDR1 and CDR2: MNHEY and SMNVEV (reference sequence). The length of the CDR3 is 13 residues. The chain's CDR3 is CASSLDRKNEQFF. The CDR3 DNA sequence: TGTGCCAGCAGTTTGGACAGGAAAAATGAGCAGTTCTTC.

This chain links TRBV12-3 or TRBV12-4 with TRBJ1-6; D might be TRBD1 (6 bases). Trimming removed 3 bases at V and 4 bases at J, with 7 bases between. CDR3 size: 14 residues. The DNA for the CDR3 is TGTGCCAGCAGTTTTGGACAGTATAATTCACCCCTCCACTTT. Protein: CASSFGQYNSPLHF.

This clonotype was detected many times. CDR3 residues: CASSSETGVTDTQYF. The CDR3, as DNA: TGCGCCAGCAGCTCCGAAACAGGGGTCACAGATACGCAGTATTTT. The V and J genes are TRBV5-1 and TRBJ2-3, with 7 bases that match TRBD1. This CDR3 spans 15 amino acids. Germline loops: CDR1 SGHRS, CDR2 YFSETQ. Losses at the gene ends were 3 bases for V and 2 bases for J; bases not matched to a gene: 6. Looking up the rest from reference TRBV5-1 and TRBJ2-3 gives the full variable domain: KAGVTQTPRYLIKTRGQQVTLSCSPISGHRSVSWYQQTPGQGLQFLFEYFSETQRNKGNFPGRFSGRQFSNSRSEMNVSTLELGDSALYLCASSSETGVTDTQYFGPGTRLTVL.

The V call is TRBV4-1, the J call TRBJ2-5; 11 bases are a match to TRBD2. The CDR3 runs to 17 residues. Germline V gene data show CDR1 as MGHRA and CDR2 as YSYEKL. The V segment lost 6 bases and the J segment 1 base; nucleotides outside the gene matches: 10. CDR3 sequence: CASRPRVLAGAQETQYF. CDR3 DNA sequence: TGCGCCAGCAGACCAAGGGTACTAGCGGGAGCCCAAGAGACCCAGTACTTC.

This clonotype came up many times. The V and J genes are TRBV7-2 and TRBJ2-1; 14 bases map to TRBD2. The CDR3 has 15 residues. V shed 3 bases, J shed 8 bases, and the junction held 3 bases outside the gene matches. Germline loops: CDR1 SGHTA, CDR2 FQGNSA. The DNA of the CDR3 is TGTGCCAGCAGCTTGACTAGCGGGAGGGCCGATGAGCAGTTCTTC. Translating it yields CASSLTSGRADEQFF. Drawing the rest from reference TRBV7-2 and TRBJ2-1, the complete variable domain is GAGVSQSPSNKVTEKGKDVELRCDPISGHTALYWYRQSLGQGLEFLIYFQGNSAPDKSGLPSDRFSAERTGGSVSTLTIQRTQQEDSAVYLCASSLTSGRADEQFFGPGTRLTVL.

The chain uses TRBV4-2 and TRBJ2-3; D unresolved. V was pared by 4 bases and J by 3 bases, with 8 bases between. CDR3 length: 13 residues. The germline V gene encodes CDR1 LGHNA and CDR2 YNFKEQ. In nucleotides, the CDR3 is TGTGCCAGCAGCCTGCAGGAAACAGATACGCAGTATTTT. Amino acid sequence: CASSLQETDTQYF.

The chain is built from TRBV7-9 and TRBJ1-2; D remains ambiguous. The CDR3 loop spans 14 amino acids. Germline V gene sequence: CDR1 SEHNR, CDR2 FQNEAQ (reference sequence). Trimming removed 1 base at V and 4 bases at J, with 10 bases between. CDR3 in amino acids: CASSLGGGLYGYTF. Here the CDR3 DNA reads TGTGCCAGCAGCTTAGGTGGAGGGCTCTATGGCTACACCTTC.

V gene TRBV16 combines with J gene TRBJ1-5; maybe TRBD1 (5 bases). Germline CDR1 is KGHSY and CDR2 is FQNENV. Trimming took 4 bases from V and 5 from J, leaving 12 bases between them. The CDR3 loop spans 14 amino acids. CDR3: CASSPPGGDQPQHF. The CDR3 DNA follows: TGTGCCAGCAGCCCCCCCGGGGGTGATCAGCCCCAGCATTTT.

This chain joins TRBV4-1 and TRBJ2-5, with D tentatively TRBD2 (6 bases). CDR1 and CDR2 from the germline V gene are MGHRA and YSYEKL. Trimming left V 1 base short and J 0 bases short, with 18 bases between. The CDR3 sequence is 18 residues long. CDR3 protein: CASSQVRRVVGHQETQYF. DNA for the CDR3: TGCGCCAGCAGCCAAGTGAGGAGGGTCGTGGGCCACCAAGAGACCCAGTACTTC.

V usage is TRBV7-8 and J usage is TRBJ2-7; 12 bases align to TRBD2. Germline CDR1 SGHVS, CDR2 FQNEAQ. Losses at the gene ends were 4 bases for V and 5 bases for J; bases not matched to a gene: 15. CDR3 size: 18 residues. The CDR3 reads CASSWDPLAGGPGDEQYV. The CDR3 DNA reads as TGTGCCAGCAGCTGGGACCCCCTAGCGGGGGGGCCCGGCGACGAGCAGTACGTC.

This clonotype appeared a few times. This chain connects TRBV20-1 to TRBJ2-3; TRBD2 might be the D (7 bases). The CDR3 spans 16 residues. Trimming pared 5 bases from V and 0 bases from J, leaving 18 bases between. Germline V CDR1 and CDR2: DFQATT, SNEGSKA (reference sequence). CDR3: CSAYPSGRGSTDTQYF. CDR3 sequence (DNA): TGCAGTGCTTATCCTAGCGGCAGGGGAAGCACAGATACGCAGTATTTT.

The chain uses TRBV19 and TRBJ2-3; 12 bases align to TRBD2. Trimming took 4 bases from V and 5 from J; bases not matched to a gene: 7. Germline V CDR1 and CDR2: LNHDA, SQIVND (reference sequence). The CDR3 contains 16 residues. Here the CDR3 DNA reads TGTGCCAGTAGTACCCTGACTAGCGGGAGTAGAGATACGCAGTATTTT. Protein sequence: CASSTLTSGSRDTQYF.

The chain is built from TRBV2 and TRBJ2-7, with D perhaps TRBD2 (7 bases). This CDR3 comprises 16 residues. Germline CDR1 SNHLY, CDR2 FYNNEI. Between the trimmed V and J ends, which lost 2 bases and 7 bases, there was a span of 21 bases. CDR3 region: CASSEIGGPMFWEQYF. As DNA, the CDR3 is TGTGCCAGCAGTGAAATCGGGGGGCCTATGTTCTGGGAGCAGTACTTC.

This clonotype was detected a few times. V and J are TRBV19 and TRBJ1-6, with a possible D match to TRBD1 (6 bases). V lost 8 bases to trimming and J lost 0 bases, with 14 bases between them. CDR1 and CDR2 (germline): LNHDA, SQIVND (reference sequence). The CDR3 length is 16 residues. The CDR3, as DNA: TGTGCCAGTCCTCGACAGGAGAGCTCCTATAATTCACCCCTCCACTTT. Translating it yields CASPRQESSYNSPLHF.

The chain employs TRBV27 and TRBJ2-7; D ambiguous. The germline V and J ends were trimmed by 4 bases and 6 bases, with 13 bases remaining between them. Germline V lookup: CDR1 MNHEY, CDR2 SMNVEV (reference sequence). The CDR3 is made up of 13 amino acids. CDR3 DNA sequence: TGTGCCAGCAGTTACTCTCCCCGGGCCGAGCAGTACTTC. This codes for CASSYSPRAEQYF.

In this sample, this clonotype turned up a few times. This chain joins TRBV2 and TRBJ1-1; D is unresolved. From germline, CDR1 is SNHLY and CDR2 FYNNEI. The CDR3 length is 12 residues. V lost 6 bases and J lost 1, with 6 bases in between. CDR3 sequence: CASRGANTEAFF. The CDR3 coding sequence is TGTGCCAGCAGGGGTGCGAACACTGAAGCTTTCTTT.

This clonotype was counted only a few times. For the CDR3, the DNA is TGTGCCAGCAGCCAGACTAGCGGGGCCGGTGGCATTCAGTACTTC. Its protein product is CASSQTSGAGGIQYF. The chain is built from TRBV4-2 and TRBJ2-4, with TRBD2 identical over 11 bases. The V and J ends lost 3 bases and 9 bases, in that order; junction bases with no gene match: 7. Looked up from germline, CDR1 is LGHNA and CDR2 is YNFKEQ. The CDR3 contains 15 residues.

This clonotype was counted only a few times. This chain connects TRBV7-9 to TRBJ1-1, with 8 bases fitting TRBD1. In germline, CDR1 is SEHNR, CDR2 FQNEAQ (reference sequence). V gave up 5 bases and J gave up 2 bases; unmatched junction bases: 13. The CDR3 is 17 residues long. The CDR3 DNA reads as TGTGCCAGCAGCCCCGTTCCGGACAGGGAGAAAAACACTGAAGCTTTCTTT. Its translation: CASSPVPDREKNTEAFF.

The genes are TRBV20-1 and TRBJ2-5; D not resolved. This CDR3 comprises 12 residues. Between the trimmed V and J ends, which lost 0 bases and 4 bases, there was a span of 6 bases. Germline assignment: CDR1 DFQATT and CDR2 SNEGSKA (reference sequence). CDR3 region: CSARDRGETQYF. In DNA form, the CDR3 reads TGCAGTGCTAGAGATCGAGGAGAGACCCAGTACTTC.